The clone carrying this T cell receptor beta chain was seen only a few times. What it binds is unknown. The sample belongs to a study of T cell repertoires in cytomegalovirus infection. Study as a whole: Selection of CMV epitopes for the study included recently identified HLA-C-restricted and well-studied HLA-B-restricted ones.

CDR3 length equals 19 residues. V shed 1 base, J shed 0 bases, and the junction held 5 bases outside the gene matches. Germline CDR1 is SGHVS and CDR2 is FNYEAQ. TCRdb reanalysed the reads using MiXCR and keeps one entry per CDR3 protein. The data hold roughly 570,000 distinct CDR3 sequences, with roughly 43% observed a single time. The chain is built from TRBV7-6 and TRBJ2-4, with 14 nucleotides matching TRBD2. The receptor was isolated from a human donor in good health (CMV status not recorded). Some clones in this sample may be carry-over from other donors' samples. The starting material was cultured PBMCs, obtained from culture after CMV antigen stimulation. Here the CDR3 reads CASSLGLAGGPLAKNIQYF. The CDR3 nucleotides are TGTGCCAGCAGCTTAGGACTAGCGGGAGGGCCCCTAGCCAAAAACATTCAGTACTTC.